Below, 21 T cell receptor beta chains from the same sample are listed, as sequenced in a study of blood T cell repertoires in COVID-19. TCRdb keeps only in-frame clones here, not all; method: immunoSEQ multiplex PCR. The sample holds over 150,000 clones, approximately 80% seen once. Sequenced input: peripheral blood. The receptors stem from a woman aged 55-69 years with acute or convalescent COVID-19.

V is TRBV7-9 and J is TRBJ1-3; D perhaps matches TRBD1 (5 bases). Trimming pared 5 bases from V and 0 bases from J, leaving 11 bases between. The germline gives CDR1 SEHNR, CDR2 FQNEAQ (reference sequence). The CDR3 contains 15 residues. The CDR3 loop reads CASSRGGDSGNTIYF. The CDR3 DNA reads as TGTGCCAGCAGCCGTGGGGGGGACTCTGGAAACACCATATATTTT.

The CDR3 sequence: CASSETSASGQTQYF. CDR3 in DNA: TGCGCCAGCAGCGAAACTAGCGCCTCGGGGCAGACCCAGTACTTC. The genes are TRBV5-1 and TRBJ2-5; 7 nucleotides line up with TRBD2. V lost 4 bases to trimming and J lost 6 bases; unmatched junction nucleotides: 12. Germline V gene sequence: CDR1 SGHRS, CDR2 YFSETQ. This CDR3 comprises 15 residues. The whole variable domain, filled in from reference TRBV5-1 and TRBJ2-5, reads KAGVTQTPRYLIKTRGQQVTLSCSPISGHRSVSWYQQTPGQGLQFLFEYFSETQRNKGNFPGRFSGRQFSNSRSEMNVSTLELGDSALYLCASSETSASGQTQYFGPGTRLLVL.

The chain is built from TRBV7-9 and TRBJ1-2; TRBD1 agrees at 9 bases. J was trimmed by 3 bases and V by 5 bases; bases with no gene match: 13. The V gene's germline CDR1 is SEHNR and CDR2 FQNEAQ (reference sequence). The length of the CDR3 is 17 residues. CDR3 nucleotides: TGTGCCAGCAGCCGACGGACCGGGACAGGGAACCACTATGGCTACACCTTC. Amino acid sequence: CASSRRTGTGNHYGYTF.

The chain combines TRBV29-1 with TRBJ2-7; tentative D call: TRBD1 (7 bases). Trimming shortened V by 4 bases and J by 9 bases, and 19 bases separated the two germline ends. The CDR3 is 13 amino acids. CDR1 and CDR2 from the germline V gene are SQVTM and ANQGSEA. The CDR3 DNA reads TGCAGCGTTGGGCAGGGGGGCGAGGCTGGGCAGTACTTC. As protein: CSVGQGGEAGQYF.

J is TRBJ2-1 and V is TRBV6-2 or TRBV6-3; TRBD2 might be the D (5 bases). The CDR3 loop spans 14 amino acids. Germline V gene data show CDR1 as MNHEY and CDR2 as SVGEGT. Trimming shortened V by 6 bases and J by 1 base, and 10 bases separated the two germline ends. Here the CDR3 DNA reads TGTGCCAGCAGCCGAGGGAATTCCTACAATGAGCAGTTCTTC. It encodes CASSRGNSYNEQFF.

This rearrangement joins TRBV7-9 to TRBJ2-3; 7 bases match TRBD1. The V gene end was trimmed by 4 bases and the J gene end by 0 bases; junction bases not matched to a gene: 13. The CDR3 runs to 18 residues. Germline V gene lookup returns CDR1 SEHNR and CDR2 FQNEAQ (reference sequence). Written as DNA, the CDR3 is TGTGCCAGCAGCTCACCCGGGACAGTTATTAGTAGCACAGATACGCAGTATTTT. Protein product: CASSSPGTVISSTDTQYF.

CDR3 protein: CASSSERRRELGEQYF. Written as DNA, the CDR3 is TGCGCCAGCAGCTCAGAGCGGAGGAGGGAGCTAGGAGAGCAGTACTTC. V usage is TRBV10-1 and J usage is TRBJ2-7, with D possibly being TRBD2 (6 bases). Germline V gives CDR1 WNHNN, CDR2 SYGVQD (reference sequence). The CDR3 covers 16 residues. The V end lost 6 bases, the J end lost 7 bases, and 25 bases lay between the germline ends.

CDR3 nucleotide sequence: TGTGCCACCGCCCCACGGGACAGAGACACCGGGGAGCTGTTTTTT. This sequence encodes CATAPRDRDTGELFF. The chain combines TRBV24-1 with TRBJ2-2; 7 bases are a match to TRBD1. CDR3 length equals 15 residues. The V and J ends lost 9 bases and 3 bases, in that order; junction bases with no gene match: 9. Germline CDR1 is KGHDR and CDR2 is SFDVKD.

The J gene is TRBJ2-3, the V gene TRBV5-5; TRBD2 aligns across 8 bases. The CDR3 runs 14 residues. Per germline, CDR1 SGHKS and CDR2 YYEKEE (reference sequence). Losses at the gene ends were 7 bases for V and 4 bases for J; bases not matched to a gene: 8. The CDR3: CASARGGRADTQYF. The CDR3 DNA sequence: TGTGCCAGCGCCCGGGGGGGCCGGGCAGATACGCAGTATTTT.

The chain's CDR3 is CASSSRQGANGYTEAFF. CDR3 coding DNA: TGTGCCAGCAGCTCCCGACAGGGGGCAAACGGATACACTGAAGCTTTCTTT. This rearrangement joins TRBV13 to TRBJ1-1; 10 bases match TRBD1. This CDR3 region has 17 residues. Germline-derived CDR1 and CDR2 are PRHDT and FYEKMQ (reference sequence). V was pared by 4 bases and J by 3 bases, with 11 bases of the junction left unmatched.

This clone appeared a single time. A junction boundary mismatches the germline segment, possibly from a read error. The chain joins TRBV6-5 to TRBJ1-1, with TRBD1 identical over 7 bases. The CDR3 covers 14 residues. Germline loops: CDR1 MNHEY, CDR2 SVGAGI. CDR3 DNA sequence: TGTGCCGGCAGGGCCACGGACAGGAGCACTGAAGCTTTCTTT. Protein sequence: CAGRATDRSTEAFF.

J is TRBJ2-7 and V is TRBV6-5; 7 positions agree with TRBD1. The CDR3 contains 15 residues. Germline V lookup: CDR1 MNHEY, CDR2 SVGAGI. Unmatched junction bases numbered 10, after V lost 4 bases and J lost 4 bases. The CDR3 nucleotides read TGTGCCAGCAGTTCAGGAGGCCAGGGGGTTTACGAGCAGTACTTC. This codes for CASSSGGQGVYEQYF.

The chain is built from TRBV7-3 and TRBJ2-3, with D tentatively TRBD2 (7 bases). Germline assignment: CDR1 SGHTA and CDR2 FQGTGA. The length of the CDR3 is 14 residues. V lost 5 bases and J 4 bases, leaving 13 bases between the germline ends. The DNA for the CDR3 is TGTGCCAGCAGCCCCGCGGGGGCTGCAGATACGCAGTATTTT. This encodes CASSPAGAADTQYF. The full variable domain, its missing parts supplied by reference TRBV7-3 and TRBJ2-3, is GAGVSQTPSNKVTEKGKYVELRCDPISGHTALYWYRQSLGQGPEFLIYFQGTGAADDSGLPNDRFFAVRPEGSVSTLKIQRTERGDSAVYLCASSPAGAADTQYFGPGTRLTVL.

This CDR3 reads CASSPGGRGQETQYF. The DNA of the CDR3 is TGTGCCAGCAGCCCAGGGGGAAGGGGTCAAGAGACCCAGTACTTC. The chain combines TRBV5-4 with TRBJ2-5, with 7 nucleotides matching TRBD1. This CDR3 is 15 amino acids long. Per the germline V gene, CDR1 is SGHNT and CDR2 is YYREEE (reference sequence). V shed 4 bases, J shed 2 bases, and the junction held 8 bases outside the gene matches.

The J gene is TRBJ1-6, the V gene TRBV29-1; 7 bases agree with TRBD1. Trimming cost V 6 bases and J 0 bases; bases outside gene matches: 17. From germline, CDR1 is SQVTM and CDR2 ANQGSEA. CDR3 length: 19 residues. CDR3: CSVGTPHRGLSSYNSPLHF. Written as DNA, the CDR3 is TGCAGCGTCGGGACCCCGCACAGGGGCCTTAGCTCCTATAATTCACCCCTCCACTTT.

This clone was detected once. This chain links TRBV5-6 with TRBJ2-1, with unresolved D. Trimming shortened V by 1 base and J by 0 bases, and 8 bases separated the two germline ends. This CDR3 spans 15 amino acids. Germline assignment: CDR1 SGHDT and CDR2 YYEEEE. CDR3 coding DNA: TGTGCCAGCAGCTTGTATCATAGCTCCTACAATGAGCAGTTCTTC. Its translation: CASSLYHSSYNEQFF.

The rearrangement uses TRBV5-6 and TRBJ1-5; perhaps TRBD1 as D (6 bases). CDR1 SGHDT and CDR2 YYEEEE come from the germline V gene. This CDR3 comprises 15 residues. Trimming removed 4 bases from V and 0 bases from J, with 11 bases in between. The CDR3 here is CASSQTGSSNQPQHF. CDR3 bases: TGTGCCAGCAGCCAAACAGGGTCTAGCAATCAGCCCCAGCATTTT.

The J gene is TRBJ2-7, the V gene TRBV27; 7 bases map to TRBD1. The CDR3 consists of 15 residues. J was trimmed by 5 bases and V by 4 bases; bases with no gene match: 11. The germline V gene has CDR1 MNHEY and CDR2 SMNVEV (reference sequence). The CDR3 protein is CASSSPDRPWDEQYF. The CDR3 DNA reads as TGTGCCAGCAGTTCACCGGACAGGCCCTGGGACGAGCAGTACTTC.

The V and J genes are TRBV5-1 and TRBJ2-3; 8 bases are shared with TRBD2. The trim removed 3 bases at V and 4 bases at J, leaving 10 bases unmatched. This CDR3 comprises 16 residues. Germline CDR1 SGHRS, CDR2 YFSETQ. The CDR3 region has the DNA TGCGCCAGCAGCTCTACCGGGACTAGGACCGCAGATACGCAGTATTTT. This codes for CASSSTGTRTADTQYF.

The chain carries TRBV4-2 and TRBJ2-7; 8 nucleotides match TRBD1. V shed 4 bases, J shed 2 bases, and the junction held 4 bases outside the gene matches. CDR1 is LGHNA, CDR2 YNFKEQ, per germline. The length of the CDR3 is 14 residues. The CDR3: CASSRRDRTYEQYF. The CDR3 DNA reads TGTGCCAGCAGCCGCCGGGACAGGACCTACGAGCAGTACTTC.

The chain is built from TRBV2 and TRBJ1-5; D unclear. The CDR3 is 12 residues long. CDR1 SNHLY and CDR2 FYNNEI come from the germline V gene. V was shortened by 8 bases and J by 3 bases, with 8 bases between the two germline ends. The CDR3 sequence is CASAAINQPQHF. CDR3 DNA sequence: TGTGCCAGCGCGGCCATCAATCAGCCCCAGCATTTT.